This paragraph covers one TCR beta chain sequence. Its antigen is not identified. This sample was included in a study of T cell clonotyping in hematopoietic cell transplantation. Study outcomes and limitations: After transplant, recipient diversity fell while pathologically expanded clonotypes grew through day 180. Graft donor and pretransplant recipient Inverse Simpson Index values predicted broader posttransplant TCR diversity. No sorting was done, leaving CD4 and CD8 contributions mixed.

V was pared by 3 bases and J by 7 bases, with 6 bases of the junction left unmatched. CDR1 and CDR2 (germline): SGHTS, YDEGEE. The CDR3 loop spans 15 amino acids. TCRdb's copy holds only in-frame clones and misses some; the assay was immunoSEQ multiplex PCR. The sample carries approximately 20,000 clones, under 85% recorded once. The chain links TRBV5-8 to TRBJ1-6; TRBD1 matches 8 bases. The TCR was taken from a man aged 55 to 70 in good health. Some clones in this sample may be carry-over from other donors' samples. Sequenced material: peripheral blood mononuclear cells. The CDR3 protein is CASSYGQGGNSPLHF. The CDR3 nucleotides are TGTGCCAGCAGCTACGGACAGGGAGGAAATTCACCCCTCCACTTT.